The 32 T cell receptor beta chains reported below all come from one sample, sequenced in a study of identical twins. TCRdb ran MiXCR on the 5' RACE reads and lists one entry per CDR3 protein. The top ten hold more than 14% of the sample, which has about 200,000 distinct CDR3 sequences, approximately 5.9% seen once. These data were also reused for a study on T cells expressing NK-cell markers.

Sequencing input: CD8+ T cells sorted from blood. These receptors all come from a woman aged 18-30 years in good health.

The chain uses TRBV9 and TRBJ2-3, with a weak D call TRBD1 (6 bases). The CDR3 length is 14 residues. Trimming took 3 bases from V and 1 from J, leaving 9 bases between them. The germline V gene encodes CDR1 SGDLS and CDR2 YYNGEE. The CDR3 coding sequence is TGTGCCAGCAGCGCAGGGGACGGCACAGATACGCAGTATTTT. Its protein is CASSAGDGTDTQYF. The full variable domain, rest sourced from reference TRBV9 and TRBJ2-3, is DSGVTQTPKHLITATGQRVTLRCSPRSGDLSVYWYQQSLDQGLQFLIQYYNGEERAKGNILERFSAQQFPDLHSELNLSSLELGDSALYFCASSAGDGTDTQYFGPGTRLTVL.

This clonotype was found a few times. The chain uses TRBV11-1 and TRBJ2-7; 9 nucleotides agree with TRBD1. With V trimmed by 4 bases and J by 4 bases, 17 bases remained unmatched. CDR3 length: 18 amino acids. Germline V gene data show CDR1 as SGHAT and CDR2 as FQDESV (reference sequence). The CDR3 DNA sequence: TGTGCCAGCAGCTCCCCTCTCGGTTCGGGACAGGGAGGTTACGAGCAGTACTTC. As protein: CASSSPLGSGQGGYEQYF.

This clonotype has just a few counts. The CDR3 DNA reads TGTGCCAGCAGCTTATCCGGACTAGCCTCCTACGAGCAGTACTTC. Its translation is CASSLSGLASYEQYF. V usage is TRBV7-2 and J usage is TRBJ2-7; 8 nucleotides match TRBD2. V gave up 2 bases and J gave up 0 bases; unmatched junction bases: 3. Germline V CDR1 and CDR2: SGHTA, FQGNSA. The CDR3 extends over 15 amino acids.

This chain links TRBV27 with TRBJ2-7, with D possibly matching TRBD1 (5 bases). Per the germline V gene, CDR1 is MNHEY and CDR2 is SMNVEV (reference sequence). CDR3 length: 15 amino acids. V gave up 3 bases and J gave up 0 bases, with 12 bases separating them. In nucleotides, the CDR3 is TGTGCCAGCAGTTTCTTGACAGAGAGCTCCTACGAGCAGTACTTC. This sequence encodes CASSFLTESSYEQYF.

This clonotype was recorded a few times. The genes are TRBV6-5 and TRBJ2-3, with TRBD1 matching over 8 bases. The CDR3 sequence is 15 residues long. V dropped 2 bases and J dropped 0; count of bases not matched to a gene: 1. In germline, CDR1 is MNHEY, CDR2 SVGAGI. The CDR3 is CASSYGDRSTDTQYF. In DNA form, the CDR3 reads TGTGCCAGCAGTTACGGGGACAGGAGCACAGATACGCAGTATTTT.

A few counts support this clonotype. The J gene is TRBJ2-1, the V gene TRBV6-2 or TRBV6-3, with TRBD2 identical over 9 bases. The CDR3 has 17 residues. With 0 bases clipped from V and 5 bases from J, the junction kept 8 bases outside the gene matches. The germline CDR1 and CDR2 sequences are MNHEY and SVGEGT. This CDR3 reads CASSYSSSGSDDNEQFF. CDR3 in DNA: TGTGCCAGCAGTTACTCGAGTAGCGGGAGCGACGACAATGAGCAGTTCTTC.

This clonotype was detected ten times or more. V and J are TRBV11-2 and TRBJ2-7; D uncertain. The length of the CDR3 is 13 residues. Germline assignment: CDR1 SGHAT and CDR2 FQNNGV. V lost 5 bases and J lost 3, with 11 bases in between. The CDR3 coding sequence is TGTGCCAGCAGCAAGGGTTCAGGCTACGAGCAGTACTTC. Translated: CASSKGSGYEQYF.

In its sample, this clonotype was seen a few times. This sequence joins TRBV7-6 and TRBJ2-1, with D possibly TRBD1 on 6 matching bases. Trimming cost V 4 bases and J 9 bases, with 16 bases left between them. Germline V CDR1 and CDR2: SGHVS, FNYEAQ. The CDR3 runs to 14 residues. CDR3 nucleotide sequence: TGTGCCAGCAGCTCCGAGGGAGAACAGGGTGAGCAGTTCTTC. This gives the protein CASSSEGEQGEQFF.

J is TRBJ2-1 and V is TRBV7-6, with D possibly TRBD1 on 6 matching bases. Germline CDR1 reads SGHVS; CDR2 reads FNYEAQ. The germline V and J ends were trimmed by 0 bases and 5 bases, with 20 bases remaining between them. The length of the CDR3 is 18 residues. Here the CDR3 reads CASSLAIRGLGKHNEQFF. DNA of the CDR3: TGTGCCAGCAGCTTAGCCATCAGGGGTTTGGGGAAACACAATGAGCAGTTCTTC.

The rearrangement links TRBV4-3 to TRBJ2-1; D unresolved. Germline V CDR1 and CDR2: LGHNA, YSLEER. V was clipped by 5 bases and J by 6 bases, with 14 bases between them. The CDR3 consists of 14 residues. In DNA, the CDR3 is TGCGCCAGCAGCTGGGGTCCAGTTCCCAATGAGCAGTTCTTC. This translates into CASSWGPVPNEQFF.

There are a few counts of this clonotype. The V gene is TRBV20-1, the J gene TRBJ2-3, with D possibly being TRBD2 (5 bases). The CDR3 is 14 residues long. The V and J ends lost 1 base and 4 bases respectively, with 12 bases between them. Germline V gives CDR1 DFQATT, CDR2 SNEGSKA (reference sequence). CDR3 DNA: TGCAGTGCTAGAGGCGTGGCGGGCCCAGATACGCAGTATTTT. Translated, it gives CSARGVAGPDTQYF.

J is TRBJ2-3 and V is TRBV5-6; no reliable D call. The germline V and J ends were trimmed by 0 bases and 10 bases, with 9 bases remaining between them. The length of the CDR3 is 12 residues. Looked up from germline, CDR1 is SGHDT and CDR2 is YYEEEE. Here the CDR3 DNA reads TGTGCCAGCAGCTTGGCTACTGAGGCGCAGTATTTT. This gives the protein CASSLATEAQYF.

The J gene is TRBJ2-1, the V gene TRBV12-3 or TRBV12-4; D remains unclear. The CDR3 has 14 residues. Trimming took off 1 base at V and 8 bases at J, with 12 bases between the two ends. The CDR3 here is CASSLGYGGDEQFF. The CDR3 region has the DNA TGTGCCAGCAGTTTAGGCTACGGTGGGGATGAGCAGTTCTTC.

This clonotype was picked up many times. The J gene is TRBJ1-1, the V gene TRBV7-9, with no clear D. CDR3 length equals 11 residues. In germline, CDR1 is SEHNR, CDR2 FQNEAQ (reference sequence). Between the trimmed V and J ends, which lost 7 bases and 2 bases, there was a span of 5 bases. CDR3 protein: CASTLNTEAFF. The CDR3 nucleotides read TGTGCCAGCACCCTAAACACTGAAGCTTTCTTT.

This clonotype was seen repeatedly, ten times or more. V and J are TRBV7-9 and TRBJ2-1, with D possibly being TRBD2 (6 bases). The germline V and J ends were trimmed by 2 bases and 3 bases, with 11 bases remaining between them. The CDR3 is 15 amino acids. CDR1 is SEHNR and CDR2 is FQNEAQ in the germline V gene (reference sequence). The CDR3 loop reads CASSLPGVLYNEQFF. As DNA, the CDR3 is TGTGCCAGCAGCTTACCGGGGGTCCTCTACAATGAGCAGTTCTTC.

This clonotype was counted only a few times. This chain connects TRBV20-1 to TRBJ2-2; D remains unclear. Germline CDR1 is DFQATT and CDR2 is SNEGSKA (reference sequence). The length of the CDR3 is 15 residues. With 6 bases removed from V and 3 bases from J, the gap between germline ends came to 17 bases. The CDR3 coding sequence is TGCAGTGCCAGCCCCCTAGTCGGTGACACCGGGGAGCTGTTTTTT. Its translation is CSASPLVGDTGELFF.

This clonotype was seen many times. The rearrangement joins TRBV20-1 to TRBJ2-7; D gene ambiguous. Trimming shortened V by 0 bases and J by 4 bases, and 10 bases separated the two germline ends. Germline V CDR1 and CDR2: DFQATT, SNEGSKA (reference sequence). The CDR3 has 13 amino acids. CDR3 region: CSARDGSRYEQYF. The CDR3 bases are TGCAGTGCTAGAGACGGCAGTCGGTACGAGCAGTACTTC.

This clonotype was seen at least ten times. The V gene is TRBV3-1, the J gene TRBJ2-5, with TRBD1 as a possible D gene (5 bases). V was pared by 4 bases and J by 2 bases, with 14 bases between. CDR1 and CDR2 (germline): LGHDT, YNNKEL (reference sequence). CDR3 length: 15 amino acids. The CDR3 loop reads CASSLGQGVQETQYF. For the CDR3, the DNA is TGTGCCAGCAGCCTCGGGCAGGGTGTACAAGAGACCCAGTACTTC.

This chain links TRBV7-9 with TRBJ2-7, with 8 nucleotides matching TRBD2. The trim removed 4 bases at V and 11 bases at J, leaving 16 bases unmatched. This CDR3 has 15 residues. Germline CDR1 is SEHNR and CDR2 is FQNEAQ (reference sequence). The CDR3 region is CASSSDSERGSPEYF. The CDR3 DNA is TGTGCCAGCAGCTCCGATTCCGAGCGGGGGTCCCCTGAGTACTTC.

The sample holds many counts of this clonotype. The chain couples TRBV25-1 to TRBJ2-1; TRBD2 might be the D (6 bases). CDR1 MGHDK and CDR2 SYGVNS come from the germline V gene. The V end was cut by 6 bases, the J end by 15 bases, with 18 bases between. The CDR3 is 12 residues long. CDR3 sequence: CASSSREGRTFF. The CDR3 nucleotides read TGTGCCAGCAGCTCAAGGGAAGGGAGGACGTTCTTC.

This clonotype was observed many times. The CDR3 bases are TGTGCCAGCGCCCTACCCAGGCGCACAGATACGCAGTATTTT. Translating gives CASALPRRTDTQYF. V usage is TRBV12-3 or TRBV12-4 and J usage is TRBJ2-3; D is ambiguous. The V end was cut by 8 bases, the J end by 1 base, with 13 bases between. The CDR3 spans 14 residues.

This clonotype occurred many times. The J gene is TRBJ2-1, the V gene TRBV5-1; possibly TRBD1 for D (6 bases). V was clipped by 0 bases and J by 5 bases, with 12 bases between them. CDR1 and CDR2 from the germline V gene are SGHRS and YFSETQ. The CDR3 consists of 15 residues. DNA for the CDR3: TGCGCCAGCAGCTTGGGCCGCAGGGGAGACAATGAGCAGTTCTTC. Residues: CASSLGRRGDNEQFF.

This clonotype was detected many times. The chain recombines TRBV12-3 or TRBV12-4 with TRBJ1-5, with TRBD1 as a possible D gene (5 bases). This CDR3 comprises 12 residues. With 6 bases removed from V and 9 bases from J, the gap between germline ends came to 12 bases. The CDR3 DNA reads TGTGCCAGCAGGGCAGGGTCCCGGCCCCAGCATTTT. Its protein is CASRAGSRPQHF.

This clonotype has a count of ten or more. The CDR3 region is CSINRGSTDTQYF. The CDR3 DNA follows: TGCAGCATTAACAGGGGGAGCACAGATACGCAGTATTTT. V is TRBV29-1 and J is TRBJ2-3; TRBD1 aligns across 8 bases. The CDR3 is 13 amino acids. Trimming removed 8 bases from V and 0 bases from J; junction bases left unmatched: 4. The germline V gene encodes CDR1 SQVTM and CDR2 ANQGSEA.

Points on this clonotype: A single base separates this from a much larger clone, so it may be a read error. This rearrangement joins TRBV6-1 to TRBJ2-3; 14 nucleotides match TRBD2. Germline V gene sequence: CDR1 MNHNS, CDR2 SASEGT. Trimming took 5 bases from V and 6 from J; bases not matched to a gene: 10. The CDR3 loop spans 17 amino acids. Written as DNA, the CDR3 is TGTGCCAGCAGTCTTTCCCCGGGACTAGCGGGAGCGGATACGCAGTATTTT. It is translated as CASSLSPGLAGADTQYF.

This clonotype was observed a handful of times. The chain uses TRBV4-3 and TRBJ1-5, with TRBD1 matching over 7 bases. The length of the CDR3 is 15 residues. In germline, CDR1 is LGHNA, CDR2 YSLEER. V lost 0 bases to trimming and J lost 5 bases; unmatched junction nucleotides: 4. CDR3 DNA sequence: TGCGCCAGCAGCCAAGACCAGGGGGAGGATCAGCCCCAGCATTTT. Translating gives CASSQDQGEDQPQHF.

V gene TRBV12-3 or TRBV12-4 combines with J gene TRBJ2-7; maybe TRBD2 (5 bases). The CDR3 length is 13 residues. Trimming stripped 7 bases from V and 5 bases from J, with 15 bases between. The DNA of the CDR3 is TGTGCCAGCACCCTCGGGATCCCGAACGAGCAGTACTTC. Residues: CASTLGIPNEQYF.

This clonotype has a handful of counts. The CDR3 DNA reads TGTGCCAGCAGTCCAAACCCGCCGGAGAGGGACACTGAAGCTTTCTTT. Protein sequence: CASSPNPPERDTEAFF. This chain links TRBV7-9 with TRBJ1-1; D gene unclear. This CDR3 spans 16 amino acids. Germline assignment: CDR1 SEHNR and CDR2 FQNEAQ (reference sequence). The ends were cut back, 6 bases at V and 3 bases at J, with 20 bases in the middle.

This chain connects TRBV20-1 to TRBJ1-1; the D is unclear. Per germline, CDR1 DFQATT and CDR2 SNEGSKA (reference sequence). Trimming shortened V by 2 bases and J by 4 bases, and 5 bases separated the two germline ends. This CDR3 is 11 amino acids long. The CDR3 nucleotides read TGCAGTGCTAGACATATCACTGAAGCTTTCTTT. Its translation: CSARHITEAFF.

This clonotype was found a few times. The rearrangement joins TRBV7-9 to TRBJ1-2; 11 bases agree with TRBD1. The CDR3 length is 14 residues. V lost 3 bases, J lost 7 bases, and 4 bases stayed unmatched. Germline V gene sequence: CDR1 SEHNR, CDR2 FQNEAQ (reference sequence). The CDR3 DNA is TGTGCCAGCAGCTTTGGACAGGGGGCGCCTGGCTACACCTTC. Protein: CASSFGQGAPGYTF.

This clonotype has just a few counts. The chain uses TRBV9 and TRBJ2-1; possibly TRBD2 for D (6 bases). V lost 4 bases and J lost 8, with 19 bases in between. In germline, CDR1 is SGDLS, CDR2 YYNGEE. The CDR3 is made up of 15 amino acids. The CDR3 nucleotides read TGTGCCAGCAGCTCTCATGGCGGGGCTTTGGATGAGCAGTTCTTC. Its translation: CASSSHGGALDEQFF.

This clonotype was counted only a few times. V is TRBV15 and J is TRBJ1-1, with D possibly TRBD1 on 6 matching bases. CDR1 and CDR2 from the germline V gene are LNHNV and YYDKDF (reference sequence). This CDR3 is 18 amino acids long. Trimming left V 6 bases short and J 3 bases short, with 26 bases between. This CDR3 reads CATSLGRGTGGVDTEAFF. CDR3 nucleotides: TGTGCCACCAGTCTGGGACGGGGGACTGGGGGCGTGGACACTGAAGCTTTCTTT. Together with reference TRBV15 and TRBJ1-1, the CDR3 gives the full variable domain: DAMVIQNPRYQVTQFGKPVTLSCSQTLNHNVMYWYQQKSSQAPKLLFHYYDKDFNNEADTPDNFQSRRPNTSFCFLDIRSPGLGDTAMYLCATSLGRGTGGVDTEAFFGQGTRLTVV.